The TCR beta chain under discussion was sequenced for a study of monozygotic twins with inflammatory bowel disease. The study, taken as a whole, reports: Among IBD patients, fewer clonotypes were shared with others than among healthy twins, especially with disease activity. IBD patients displayed reduced TCRbeta diversity (inverse Simpson) when set against healthy co-twins.

Per the germline V gene, CDR1 is LGHNA and CDR2 is YSLEER. CDR3 length equals 15 residues. Of note for this clonotype: Its antigen is not known.

UMIs containing a 6-nucleotide sample barcode were added via template switching. With the 5' RACE reads reprocessed, TCRdb shows one record per CDR3 protein and no DNA. The repertoire table contains a few hundred thousand distinct CDR3 sequences. The clonotype originates from a human donor with ulcerative colitis or Crohn's disease, or a healthy co-twin of an affected twin (not recorded which). Material for sequencing was blood. The J gene is TRBJ2-1, the V gene TRBV4-3; the TCRdb D gene call, TRBD2, has no DNA to confirm it. CDR3 protein: CASSLGTRYYNEQFF.